Here is one TCR beta chain with its context. This clonotype was recorded at least ten times. This receptor's antigen is unknown. Base qualities are missing; no much larger clone stands one base away. TCR beta CDR3 regions were amplified from RNA transcripts. The first round of RT-PCR for the TCR CDR3 was performed with the HTBI primer set and the Qiagen OneStep RT-PCR kit. The libraries were constructed in a second round of multiplex PCR and then size-selected and purified. The libraries were sequenced on an Illumina HiSeq2000 using paired-end 100 bp reads. Per the authors' processing: Raw data were processed with SOAPnuke, discarding reads with adapters, uncalled bases, mean Phred below 15, or no exact constant-primer or identifier match. COPE v1.2.5 was used to merge the high-quality paired reads, and each unique nucleotide sequence was defined as a clonotype. MiTCR v1.1 was used to align clonotypes to the IMGT TRBV, TRBD and TRBJ reference segments. The analysis was restricted to V-J combinations with a frequency above 0.0001, which together covered 99% to 99.2% of the repertoires. A TCS score was defined as the ratio between F50 (clonal expansion) and ExV (chaos), using BLOSUM62-based TCRdist between CDR3 peptides within each V-J. Welch's t-statistics and random forest reduced around 520 V-J features to 10 to 15, which were used in a naive Bayes classifier (R e1071). Using fastp at Q25 and MiXCR, TCRdb reprocessed the public reads and kept productive beta chains. Entries are consolidated by CDR3 protein sequence, retaining the most common genes and DNA. The V and J calls, along with clone size, are taken from TCRdb and not from the paper's own processing. The sample table holds some 500,000 distinct CDR3 sequences, of which around 24% were seen once. Jointly, the top ten make up about 11% of the sample.

Taken from cysteine to phenylalanine, the CDR3 has 14 residues. The CDR3 DNA has 42 bases and is translated from base 1. According to the germline V gene, CDR1 reads SGHRS and CDR2 reads YFSETQ. V ends up 4 bases short and J 4 bases short, with an unmatched junction base count of 5. Moderately to severely active disease, a Clinical Activity Score of at least 3, a NOSPECS grade of at least 4, and a duration under 3 months were present in ophthalmopathy patients. The study excluded patients with uncontrolled infections, other autoimmune diseases, pregnancy or lactation. Diagnoses were established on the basis of clinical symptoms, serum thyroxine and TRAb, thyroid ultrasound, and orbital computed tomography. PBMCs were separated from roughly 10 ml of fresh peripheral blood using Ficoll-Paque density gradient centrifugation. Total RNA was extracted using Trizol reagent, and RNA quality was assessed on an Agilent 2100 Bioanalyzer.

These data originate in a study of T cells in Graves' hyperthyroidism and ophthalmopathy (dated by TCRdb to the late 2010s). Context from the whole study: Peripheral blood was collected at initial diagnosis, before any treatment. Prospective prediction of ophthalmopathy was tested in an independent validation cohort consisting of roughly 20 hyperthyroidism patients and some 15 patients who later progressed to ophthalmopathy. TCR V-J signatures able to tell the groups apart were searched for in a discovery cohort of 90 to 100 patients, of whom over 40 had Graves' ophthalmopathy and some 60 had stable Graves' hyperthyroidism. Once sampling was done, hyperthyroidism patients were given methimazole at a starting dose of 30 mg daily, whereas ophthalmopathy patients were given high-dose intravenous methylprednisolone. In addition, the study compared T-cell repertoires in thyroid tissue and in blood from about six Graves' hyperthyroidism patients. TCR Vbeta CDR3 sequencing of 120 to 150 peripheral blood samples (over 40 ophthalmopathy, about 80 hyperthyroidism and approximately 17 progressor patients) is reported in the paper. The 100 or so discovery patients were randomly split 7:3 into training and test sets.

What the authors observed across the whole study: Sample size was not statistically predetermined, and investigators were not blinded to group allocation. Most expanded thyroid clonotypes (frequency above 0.001) were also found in blood, which suggests that blood repertoires may mirror thyroid immune responses. Ophthalmopathy was separated from stable hyperthyroidism by a 13 V-J signature model, with 85% to 90% sensitivity and roughly 81% specificity obtained in cross-validation and 80%/75% obtained in testing. In validation, progression to ophthalmopathy was predicted by the model with 70.59% sensitivity and nearly 75% specificity, a median of around 6.5 months before onset.

This clonotype was sampled from a woman aged 25-40 years with Graves' ophthalmopathy. The sequence is built from TRBV5-1 and TRBJ1-5, with TRBD1 matching 7 junction bases. Input material: blood. The CDR3 corresponds to CASSRQGGNQPQHF. Here is the DNA: TGCGCCAGCAGCCGACAGGGTGGGAATCAGCCCCAGCATTTT.